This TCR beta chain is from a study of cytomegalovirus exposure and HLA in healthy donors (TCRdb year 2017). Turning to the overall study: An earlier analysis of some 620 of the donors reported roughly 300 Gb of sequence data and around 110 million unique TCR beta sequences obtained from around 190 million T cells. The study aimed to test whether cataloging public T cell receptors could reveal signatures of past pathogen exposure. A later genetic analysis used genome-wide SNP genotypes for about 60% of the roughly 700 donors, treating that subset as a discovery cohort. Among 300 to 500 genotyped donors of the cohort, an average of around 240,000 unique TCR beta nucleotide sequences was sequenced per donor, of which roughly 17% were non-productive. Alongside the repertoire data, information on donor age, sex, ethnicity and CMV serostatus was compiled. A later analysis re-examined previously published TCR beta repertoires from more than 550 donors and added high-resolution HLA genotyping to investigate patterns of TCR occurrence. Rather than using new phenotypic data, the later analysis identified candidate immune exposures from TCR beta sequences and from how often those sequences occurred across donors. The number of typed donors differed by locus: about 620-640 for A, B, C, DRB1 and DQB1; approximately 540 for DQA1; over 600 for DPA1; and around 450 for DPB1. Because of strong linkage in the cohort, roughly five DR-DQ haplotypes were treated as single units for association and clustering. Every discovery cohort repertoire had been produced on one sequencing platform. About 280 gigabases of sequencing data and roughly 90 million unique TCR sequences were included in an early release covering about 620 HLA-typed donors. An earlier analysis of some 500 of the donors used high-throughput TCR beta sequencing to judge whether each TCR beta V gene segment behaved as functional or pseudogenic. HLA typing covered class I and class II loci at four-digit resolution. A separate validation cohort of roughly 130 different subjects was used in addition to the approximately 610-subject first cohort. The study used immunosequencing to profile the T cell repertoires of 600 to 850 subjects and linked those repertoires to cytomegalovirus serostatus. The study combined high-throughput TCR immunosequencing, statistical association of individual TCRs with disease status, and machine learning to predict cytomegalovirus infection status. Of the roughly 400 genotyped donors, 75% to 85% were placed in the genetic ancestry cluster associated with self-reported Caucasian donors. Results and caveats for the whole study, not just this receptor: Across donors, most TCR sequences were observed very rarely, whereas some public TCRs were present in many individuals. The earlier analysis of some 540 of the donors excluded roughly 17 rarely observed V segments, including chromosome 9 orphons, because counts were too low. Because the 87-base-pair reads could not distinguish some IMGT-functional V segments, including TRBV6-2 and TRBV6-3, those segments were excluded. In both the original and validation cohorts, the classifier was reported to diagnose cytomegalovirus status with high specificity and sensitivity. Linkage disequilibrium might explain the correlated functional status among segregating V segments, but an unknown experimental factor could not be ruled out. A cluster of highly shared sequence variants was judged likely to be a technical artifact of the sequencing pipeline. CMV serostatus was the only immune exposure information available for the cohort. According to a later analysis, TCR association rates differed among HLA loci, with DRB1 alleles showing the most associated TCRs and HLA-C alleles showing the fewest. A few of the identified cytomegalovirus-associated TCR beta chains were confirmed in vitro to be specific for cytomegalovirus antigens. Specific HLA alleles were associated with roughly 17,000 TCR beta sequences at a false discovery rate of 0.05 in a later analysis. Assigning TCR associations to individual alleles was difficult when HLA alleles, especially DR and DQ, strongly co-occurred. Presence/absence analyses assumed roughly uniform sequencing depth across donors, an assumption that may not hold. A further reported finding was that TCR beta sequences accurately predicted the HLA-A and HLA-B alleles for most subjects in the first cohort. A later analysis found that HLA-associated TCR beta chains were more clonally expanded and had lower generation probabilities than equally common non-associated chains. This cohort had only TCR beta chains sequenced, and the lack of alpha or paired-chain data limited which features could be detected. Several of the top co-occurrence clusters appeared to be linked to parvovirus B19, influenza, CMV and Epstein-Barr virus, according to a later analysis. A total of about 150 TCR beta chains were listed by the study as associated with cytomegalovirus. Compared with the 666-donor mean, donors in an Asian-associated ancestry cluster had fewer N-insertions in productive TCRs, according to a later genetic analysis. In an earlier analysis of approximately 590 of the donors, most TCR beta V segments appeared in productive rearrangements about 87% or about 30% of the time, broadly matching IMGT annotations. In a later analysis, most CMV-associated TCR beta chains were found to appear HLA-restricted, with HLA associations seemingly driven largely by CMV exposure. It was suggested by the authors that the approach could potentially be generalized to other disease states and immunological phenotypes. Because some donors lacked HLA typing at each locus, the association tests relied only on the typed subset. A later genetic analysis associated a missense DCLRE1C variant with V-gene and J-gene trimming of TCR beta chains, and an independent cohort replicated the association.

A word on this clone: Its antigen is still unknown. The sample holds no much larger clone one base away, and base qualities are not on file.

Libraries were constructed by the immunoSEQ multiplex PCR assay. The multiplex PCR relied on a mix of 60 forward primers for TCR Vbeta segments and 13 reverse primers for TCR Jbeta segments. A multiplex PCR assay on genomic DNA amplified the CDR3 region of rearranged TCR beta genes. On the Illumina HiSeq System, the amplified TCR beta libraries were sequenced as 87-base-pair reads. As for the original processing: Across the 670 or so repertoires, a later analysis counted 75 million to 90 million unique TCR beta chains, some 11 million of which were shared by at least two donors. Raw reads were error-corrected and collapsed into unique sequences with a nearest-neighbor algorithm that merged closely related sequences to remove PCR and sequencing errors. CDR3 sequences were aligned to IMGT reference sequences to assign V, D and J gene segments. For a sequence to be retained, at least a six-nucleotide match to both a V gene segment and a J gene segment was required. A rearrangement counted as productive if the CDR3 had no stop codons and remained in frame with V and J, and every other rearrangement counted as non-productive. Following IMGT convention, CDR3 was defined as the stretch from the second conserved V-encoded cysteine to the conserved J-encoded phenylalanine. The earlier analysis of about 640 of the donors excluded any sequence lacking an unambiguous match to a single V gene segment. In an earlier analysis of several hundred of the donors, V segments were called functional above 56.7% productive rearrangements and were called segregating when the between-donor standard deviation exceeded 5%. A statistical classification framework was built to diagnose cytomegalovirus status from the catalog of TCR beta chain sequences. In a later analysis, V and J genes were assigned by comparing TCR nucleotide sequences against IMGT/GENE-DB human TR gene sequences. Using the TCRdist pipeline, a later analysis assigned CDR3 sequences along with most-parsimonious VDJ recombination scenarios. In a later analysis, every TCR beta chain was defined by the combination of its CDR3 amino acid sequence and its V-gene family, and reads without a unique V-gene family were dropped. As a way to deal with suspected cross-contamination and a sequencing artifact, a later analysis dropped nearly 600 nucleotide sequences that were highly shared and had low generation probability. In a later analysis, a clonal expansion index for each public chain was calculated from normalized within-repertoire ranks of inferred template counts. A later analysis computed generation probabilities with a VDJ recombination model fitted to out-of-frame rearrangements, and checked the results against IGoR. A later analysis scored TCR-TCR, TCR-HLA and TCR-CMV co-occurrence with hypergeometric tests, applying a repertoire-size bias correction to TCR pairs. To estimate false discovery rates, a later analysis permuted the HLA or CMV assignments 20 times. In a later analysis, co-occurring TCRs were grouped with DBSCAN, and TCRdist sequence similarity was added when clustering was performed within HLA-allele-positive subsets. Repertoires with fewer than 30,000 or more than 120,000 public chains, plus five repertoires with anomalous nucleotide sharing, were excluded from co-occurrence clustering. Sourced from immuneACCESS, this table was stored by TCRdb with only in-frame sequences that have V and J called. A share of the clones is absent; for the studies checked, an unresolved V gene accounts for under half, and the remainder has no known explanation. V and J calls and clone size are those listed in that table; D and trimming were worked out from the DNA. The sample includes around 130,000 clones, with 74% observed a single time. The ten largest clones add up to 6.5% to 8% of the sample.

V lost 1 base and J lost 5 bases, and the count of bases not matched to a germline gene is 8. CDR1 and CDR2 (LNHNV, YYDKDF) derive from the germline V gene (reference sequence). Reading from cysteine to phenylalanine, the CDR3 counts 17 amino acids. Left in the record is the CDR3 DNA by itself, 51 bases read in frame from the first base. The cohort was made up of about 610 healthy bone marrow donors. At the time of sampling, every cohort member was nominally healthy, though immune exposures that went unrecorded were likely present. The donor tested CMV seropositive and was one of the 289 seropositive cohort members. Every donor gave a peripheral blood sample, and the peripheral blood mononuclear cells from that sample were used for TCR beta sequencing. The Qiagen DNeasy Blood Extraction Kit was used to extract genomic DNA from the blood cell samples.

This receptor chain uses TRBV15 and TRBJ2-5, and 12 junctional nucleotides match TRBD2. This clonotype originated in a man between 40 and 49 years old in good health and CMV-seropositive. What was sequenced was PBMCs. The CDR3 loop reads CATSRGRTSGAAETQYF. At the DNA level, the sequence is TGTGCCACCAGCAGAGGGCGGACTAGCGGGGCGGCGGAGACCCAGTACTTC.